Below, 25 T cell receptor beta chains from the same sample are listed, as sequenced in a study of brain metastases from non-small cell lung cancer (dated by TCRdb to the late 2010s). Library preparation employed the immunoSEQ multiplex PCR assay. The immuneACCESS repertoire file appears here via TCRdb, limited to in-frame rearrangements. These files lack a portion of the clones; in checked studies, under half of the deficit traces to unresolved V genes, and the cause of the others is not known. The sample profile shows about 420 clones; about 87% of them were found once. The ten largest account for about 12% of the sample. The sample consisted of primary lung tumor tissue. The sample's cell subset or site label, decoded: primary lung tumor paired with brain metastasis. Receptors originate from a donor at least 40 years old with non-small cell lung cancer.

J is TRBJ1-3 and V is TRBV4-3; no firm D call. The CDR3 is made up of 14 amino acids. V gave up 1 base and J gave up 2 bases, with 6 bases separating them. Germline CDR1 LGHNA, CDR2 YSLEER. The DNA for the CDR3 is TGCGCCAGCAGCCAAGGTTCTCCTGGAAACACCATATATTTT. Its translation is CASSQGSPGNTIYF.

This chain connects TRBV7-9 to TRBJ1-1; 7 bases match TRBD1. Germline V lookup: CDR1 SEHNR, CDR2 FQNEAQ (reference sequence). V gave up 5 bases and J gave up 5 bases; unmatched junction bases: 5. CDR3 length: 13 amino acids. The CDR3 coding sequence is TGTGCCAGCAGCCCAGGGGGTTATACTGAAGCTTTCTTT. It codes for CASSPGGYTEAFF.

This sequence joins TRBV10-3 and TRBJ2-1; D is undetermined. Germline V gives CDR1 ENHRY, CDR2 SYGVKD. The CDR3 is made up of 14 amino acids. Between the trimmed V and J ends, which lost 0 bases and 4 bases, there was a span of 7 bases. The CDR3 DNA reads as TGTGCCATCAGTGAGTCTAATGATTACAATGAGCAGTTCTTC. It encodes CAISESNDYNEQFF.

The chain recombines TRBV9 with TRBJ2-3, with 8 positions matching TRBD2. Looked up from germline, CDR1 is SGDLS and CDR2 is YYNGEE. The CDR3 length is 14 residues. Trimming removed 4 bases from V and 4 bases from J; junction bases left unmatched: 5. This CDR3 is CASSISGKADTQYF. CDR3 sequence (DNA): TGTGCCAGCAGCATTAGCGGGAAGGCAGATACGCAGTATTTT.

This clone was detected only a few times. The chain carries TRBV6-1 and TRBJ2-2, with TRBD2 matching over 11 bases. The CDR3 runs 16 residues. Germline loops: CDR1 MNHNS, CDR2 SASEGT. V gave up 4 bases and J gave up 2 bases; unmatched junction bases: 3. The CDR3 region has the DNA TGTGCCAGCAGTGCCGGGACTAGCGGAAACACCGGGGAGCTGTTTTTT. Its protein product is CASSAGTSGNTGELFF.

V gene TRBV7-2 combines with J gene TRBJ1-1; D is unclear. The V gene's germline CDR1 is SGHTA and CDR2 FQGNSA. Trimming left V 3 bases short and J 8 bases short, with 13 bases between. CDR3 length equals 13 residues. The CDR3 DNA reads as TGTGCCAGCAGCTTCATAGGTAGGATCGAAGCTTTCTTT. Translation: CASSFIGRIEAFF.

The chain carries TRBV4-2 and TRBJ2-3; TRBD1 might be the D (5 bases). V shed 1 base and J shed 2 bases, with 13 bases lying between them. The CDR3 runs to 16 residues. From germline, CDR1 is LGHNA and CDR2 YNFKEQ. The CDR3 protein is CASSQGGLRNTDTQYF. CDR3 sequence (DNA): TGTGCCAGCAGCCAAGGGGGCCTCCGAAACACAGATACGCAGTATTTT.

The V call is TRBV2, the J call TRBJ2-7; the match to TRBD1 covers 7 bases. The CDR3 is 12 residues long. V shed 8 bases, J shed 2 bases, and the junction held 3 bases outside the gene matches. CDR1 SNHLY and CDR2 FYNNEI come from the germline V gene. The CDR3, as DNA: TGTGCCAGCGGGGACAGCGCCTACGAGCAGTACTTC. It codes for CASGDSAYEQYF.

Of note for this clone: Other DNA sequences in this sample translate to the same CDR3. V usage is TRBV24-1 and J usage is TRBJ1-2; 7 bases fit TRBD1. The CDR3 runs 14 residues. Losses at the gene ends were 9 bases for V and 2 bases for J; bases not matched to a gene: 8. From germline, CDR1 is KGHDR and CDR2 SFDVKD. The CDR3 DNA reads as TGTGCCACCGGGAGGACACAGGGGAACTATGGCTACACCTTC. The encoded protein is CATGRTQGNYGYTF.

The J gene is TRBJ2-7, the V gene TRBV12-3 or TRBV12-4; D is unresolved. The CDR3 is 11 amino acids. The V end was cut by 5 bases, the J end by 3 bases, with 5 bases between. The CDR3: CASSRYYEQYF. For the CDR3, the DNA is TGTGCCAGCAGTAGGTACTACGAGCAGTACTTC.

V and J are TRBV6-5 and TRBJ1-4; D is perhaps TRBD1 (6 bases). V lost 5 bases and J 7 bases, leaving 8 bases between the germline ends. Germline CDR1 MNHEY, CDR2 SVGAGI. CDR3 length equals 12 residues. The chain's CDR3 is CASSHRAEKLFF. The CDR3 DNA reads as TGTGCCAGCAGTCACAGGGCTGAAAAACTGTTTTTT.

The rearrangement links TRBV19 to TRBJ2-3; possible D gene TRBD2, 5 bases. CDR1 LNHDA and CDR2 SQIVND come from the germline V gene (reference sequence). The CDR3 is 16 amino acids. Trimming removed 3 bases from V and 0 bases from J, with 13 bases in between. The CDR3 sequence: CASSISGKVSTDTQYF. CDR3 coding DNA: TGTGCCAGTAGTATCTCCGGGAAAGTGAGCACAGATACGCAGTATTTT.

The V gene is TRBV3-1 (or the pseudogene TRBV3-2), the J gene TRBJ1-3; D is unresolved. The CDR3 extends over 14 amino acids. Trimming shortened V by 0 bases and J by 5 bases, and 8 bases separated the two germline ends. Germline CDR1 and CDR2: LGHDT and YNNKEL (reference sequence). The chain's CDR3 is CASSQEGRRNTIYF. As DNA, the CDR3 is TGTGCCAGCAGCCAAGAAGGCAGGAGAAACACCATATATTTT.

In regard to this clone: The germline gene is not matched at one end of the junction; a read error may be the cause. The sample has other DNA sequences that encode this CDR3 too. The genes are TRBV24-1 and TRBJ1-2; 7 positions agree with TRBD1. CDR1 and CDR2 (germline): KGHDR, SFDVKD. The CDR3 is 14 amino acids. The CDR3 region is CATGRTQGNYGYTF. The CDR3 bases are TGTGCCACCGGGAGGACACAGGGGAACTATGGCTACACCTTT.

J is TRBJ2-3 and V is TRBV5-6; 7 bases map to TRBD2. The CDR3 has 13 residues. Germline V gene lookup returns CDR1 SGHDT and CDR2 YYEEEE. J gave up 3 bases and V 4 bases, and 2 bases lay outside the gene matches. Here the CDR3 reads CASSGAGTDTQYF. CDR3 nucleotides: TGTGCCAGCAGCGGAGCGGGAACAGATACGCAGTATTTT. The full variable domain, rest sourced from reference TRBV5-6 and TRBJ2-3, is DAGVTQSPTHLIKTRGQQVTLRCSPKSGHDTVSWYQQALGQGPQFIFQYYEEEERQRGNFPDRFSGHQFPNYSSELNVNALLLGDSALYLCASSGAGTDTQYFGPGTRLTVL.

This chain uses TRBV19 with TRBJ2-1; 8 positions match TRBD2. The CDR3 runs 15 residues. The V gene's germline CDR1 is LNHDA and CDR2 SQIVND (reference sequence). V shed 5 bases and J 9 bases; nucleotides not matched to a gene: 12. The CDR3 DNA reads TGTGCCAGTAGTGCCCTTTCGGGAGGGAACCTTGAGCAGTTCTTC. Its translation is CASSALSGGNLEQFF.

The rearrangement links TRBV7-2 to TRBJ2-3, with 7 bases that match TRBD2. The CDR3 spans 14 residues. Germline loops: CDR1 SGHTA, CDR2 FQGNSA. Trimming cost V 5 bases and J 5 bases; bases outside gene matches: 7. The CDR3 reads CASSKLLAGDTQYF. In DNA, the CDR3 is TGTGCCAGCAGCAAATTATTAGCGGGAGATACGCAGTATTTT. Full variable domain (outside the CDR3, taken from reference TRBV7-2 and TRBJ2-3): GAGVSQSPSNKVTEKGKDVELRCDPISGHTALYWYRQSLGQGLEFLIYFQGNSAPDKSGLPSDRFSAERTGGSVSTLTIQRTQQEDSAVYLCASSKLLAGDTQYFGPGTRLTVL.

This chain uses TRBV19 with TRBJ2-5, with D possibly being TRBD1 or TRBD2 (5 bases each). Germline lookup yields CDR1 LNHDA and CDR2 SQIVND (reference sequence). The CDR3 sequence is 14 residues long. V lost 9 bases and J 9 bases, leaving 23 bases between the germline ends. The CDR3 is CASSQGPVSAAQYF. CDR3 sequence (DNA): TGTGCCAGCTCTCAGGGACCTGTATCAGCGGCCCAGTACTTC. Looking up the rest from reference TRBV19 and TRBJ2-5 gives the full variable domain: DGGITQSPKYLFRKEGQNVTLSCEQNLNHDAMYWYRQDPGQGLRLIYYSQIVNDFQKGDIAEGYSVSREKKESFPLTVTSAQKNPTAFYLCASSQGPVSAAQYFGPGTRLLVL.

The rearrangement uses TRBV7-9 and TRBJ1-2; D is unresolved. Germline V lookup: CDR1 SEHNR, CDR2 FQNEAQ (reference sequence). This CDR3 region has 13 residues. Trimming took 5 bases from V and 8 from J, leaving 15 bases between them. The CDR3 nucleotides read TGTGCCAGCAGCCCTGGTTCGCAGCCCGGCTACACCTTC. This translates into CASSPGSQPGYTF.

J is TRBJ2-5 and V is TRBV4-2; 7 nucleotides agree with TRBD2. The J segment lost 5 bases and the V segment lost 0 bases, leaving 6 bases of the junction unmatched. Germline loops: CDR1 LGHNA, CDR2 YNFKEQ. The CDR3 consists of 15 residues. CDR3 nucleotide sequence: TGTGCCAGCAGCCAAGATCGGGACGGGGGGGAGACCCAGTACTTC. It encodes CASSQDRDGGETQYF.

The chain combines TRBV15 with TRBJ1-1; 7 bases fit TRBD1. V shed 6 bases, J shed 1 base, and the junction held 2 bases outside the gene matches. This CDR3 contains 13 residues. Germline CDR1 is LNHNV and CDR2 is YYDKDF (reference sequence). The CDR3 bases are TGTGCCACCAGACGGACAGGGAACACTGAAGCTTTCTTT. It encodes CATRRTGNTEAFF.

This clone was seen once. The chain links TRBV7-2 to TRBJ1-1; the D gene is possibly TRBD1 (5 bases). The CDR3 loop spans 13 amino acids. V gave up 2 bases and J gave up 5 bases, with 9 bases separating them. CDR1 SGHTA and CDR2 FQGNSA come from the germline V gene. CDR3 in DNA: TGTGCCAGCAGCTTAACAGGAAGGACTGAAGCTTTCTTT. Translating gives CASSLTGRTEAFF.

The chain has TRBV9 and TRBJ2-1, with TRBD2 identical over 7 bases. Germline assignment: CDR1 SGDLS and CDR2 YYNGEE. The CDR3 is made up of 17 amino acids. The V and J ends lost 0 bases and 2 bases, in that order; junction bases with no gene match: 8. In DNA form, the CDR3 reads TGTGCCAGCAGCGTAGCTACCCCACGGGAGGCCTACAATGAGCAGTTCTTC. This translates into CASSVATPREAYNEQFF. The full variable domain, with the rest looked up from reference TRBV9 and TRBJ2-1, is DSGVTQTPKHLITATGQRVTLRCSPRSGDLSVYWYQQSLDQGLQFLIQYYNGEERAKGNILERFSAQQFPDLHSELNLSSLELGDSALYFCASSVATPREAYNEQFFGPGTRLTVL.

The chain employs TRBV6-2 or TRBV6-3 and TRBJ2-2, with 8 bases identical to TRBD1. Germline CDR1 is MNHEY and CDR2 is SVGEGT. J was trimmed by 0 bases and V by 2 bases; bases with no gene match: 8. The CDR3 totals 18 residues. CDR3 residues: CASSYGTGVNANTGELFF. The CDR3 DNA sequence: TGTGCCAGCAGTTACGGGACAGGAGTTAATGCGAACACCGGGGAGCTGTTTTTT.

This chain joins TRBV18 and TRBJ1-3; unclear D gene. This CDR3 spans 14 amino acids. V lost 1 base and J lost 1, with 5 bases in between. Germline V gene data show CDR1 as KGHSH and CDR2 as LQKENI. The chain's CDR3 is CASSPQESGNTIYF. As DNA, the CDR3 is TGTGCCAGCTCACCACAGGAGTCTGGAAACACCATATATTTT.